This T cell receptor (beta chain) stems from a study of blood T cell repertoires in COVID-19. Profiling relied on immunoSEQ multiplex PCR, and the TCRdb table lists in-frame clones only, not all of them. The data contain 300,000 to 350,000 clones, around 90% of them seen just once; the ten biggest clones take up around 4.4%. J was trimmed by 2 bases and V by 3 bases; bases with no gene match: 7. The CDR3 spans 15 residues. Per the germline V gene, CDR1 is SGHNT and CDR2 is YYREEE (reference sequence). The sequence was collected from a woman aged 18-30 years with acute COVID-19. The V call is TRBV5-4, the J call TRBJ2-7; 8 bases agree with TRBD1. The source material was PBMCs or T cells enriched from blood (not recorded which). The CDR3 nucleotides read TGTGCCAGCAGCTCTGGACAGGGATTCCCCTACGAGCAGTACTTC. It encodes CASSSGQGFPYEQYF.